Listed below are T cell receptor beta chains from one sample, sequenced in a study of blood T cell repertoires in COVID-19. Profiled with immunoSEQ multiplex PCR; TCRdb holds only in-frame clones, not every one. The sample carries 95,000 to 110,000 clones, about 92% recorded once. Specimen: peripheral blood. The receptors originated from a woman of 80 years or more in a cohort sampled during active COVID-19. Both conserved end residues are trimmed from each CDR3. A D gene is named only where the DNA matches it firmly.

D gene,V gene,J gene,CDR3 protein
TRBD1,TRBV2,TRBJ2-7,ASRQDRDRSYEQY
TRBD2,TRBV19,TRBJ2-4,ASAAAGGVAKNIQY
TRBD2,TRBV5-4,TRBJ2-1,ASSSSSGSSYNEQF
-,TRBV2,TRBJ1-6,ASSGLGSSYNSPLH
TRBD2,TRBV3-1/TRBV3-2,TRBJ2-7,ASSPRERGGYEQY
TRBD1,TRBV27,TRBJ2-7,ASKWRAGGYEQY
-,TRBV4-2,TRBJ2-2,ASRGPTGELF
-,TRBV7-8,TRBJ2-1,ASSSGLYNEQF
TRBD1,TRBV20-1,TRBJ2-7,SAKTDRGPY
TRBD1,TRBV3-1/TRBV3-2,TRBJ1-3,ASSVSTGVSGNTIY
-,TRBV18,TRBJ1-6,ASSPVSGPLH
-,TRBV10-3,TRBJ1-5,AISEGEGQPQH
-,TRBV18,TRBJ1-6,ASSPGQGTSPLH
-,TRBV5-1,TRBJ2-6,ASSLGDVAGANVLT
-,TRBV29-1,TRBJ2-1,SVEVTEAGEQF
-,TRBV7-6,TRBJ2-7,ASSLRQADSYEQY
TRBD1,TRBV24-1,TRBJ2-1,ATGGQGGSNEQF
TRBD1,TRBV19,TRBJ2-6,ASSFGTGTPGANVLT
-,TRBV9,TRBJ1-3,ASSPTITGMENTIY
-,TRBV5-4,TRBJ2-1,ASSPDISYNEQF
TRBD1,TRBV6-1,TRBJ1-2,ASSERPGQGIGYGYT
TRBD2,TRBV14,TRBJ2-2,ASSPPGLAAGELF
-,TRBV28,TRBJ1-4,ASSLSEKLF
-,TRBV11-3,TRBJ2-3,ASSRGTSTDTQY
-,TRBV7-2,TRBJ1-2,ASSLGHVDHNYGYT
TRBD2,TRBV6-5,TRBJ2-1,ASNPSSGTYNEQF
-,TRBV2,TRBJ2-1,ASSGLDAGNYEQF
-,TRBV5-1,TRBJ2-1,ASSFVAASSYNEQF
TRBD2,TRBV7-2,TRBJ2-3,ASSKEATSIVGDTQY
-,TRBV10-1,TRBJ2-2,ASSESAPGELF
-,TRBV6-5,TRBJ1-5,ASSEFANQPQH
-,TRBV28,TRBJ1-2,ASTITRGSWGYT
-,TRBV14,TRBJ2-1,ASSQVQEQF
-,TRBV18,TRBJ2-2,ASSPPQGSTGELF
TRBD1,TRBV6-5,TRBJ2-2,ASTPRTGGPGELF
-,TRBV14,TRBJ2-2,ASSEPQRAGWNTGELF
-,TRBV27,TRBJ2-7,ASSSRDLLSYEQY
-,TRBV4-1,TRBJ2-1,ASSQDGQGSSYNEQF
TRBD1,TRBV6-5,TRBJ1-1,ASRSWTGVRAF
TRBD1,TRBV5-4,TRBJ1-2,ASSTPTGGDYGYT
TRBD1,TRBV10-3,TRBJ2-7,AISRGQGYSYEQY
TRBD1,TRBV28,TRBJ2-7,ASSLRDRVFPGYYEQY
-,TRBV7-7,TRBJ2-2,ASSAMGRNTGELF
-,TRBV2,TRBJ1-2,ASSAGYSNYGYT
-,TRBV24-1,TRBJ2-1,ATQGVNEQF
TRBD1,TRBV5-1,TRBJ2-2,ATGQGAGELF
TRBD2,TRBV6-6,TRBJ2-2,ASSERGGNTGELF
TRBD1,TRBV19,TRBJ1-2,ASSKSDRGRNYGYT
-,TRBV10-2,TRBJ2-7,ASSETGGSEQY
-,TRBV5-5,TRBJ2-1,ASSLGGHNNEQF
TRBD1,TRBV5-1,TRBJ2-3,ASSSTGLRTDTQY
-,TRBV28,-,ASSLRGEGNEQY
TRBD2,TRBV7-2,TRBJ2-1,ASSLSSLGLRKF
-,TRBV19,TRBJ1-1,ASKEEGRNTEAF
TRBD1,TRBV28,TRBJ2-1,ASSLTGGYNEQF
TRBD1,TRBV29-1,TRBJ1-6,SVGQGGDSPLH
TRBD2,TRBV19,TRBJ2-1,ASRNGPSGYNEQF
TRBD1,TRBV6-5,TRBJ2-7,ASSMDRGLKNEQY
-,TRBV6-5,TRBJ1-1,ASSYRQLNTEAF